Presented here are 25 T cell receptor beta chains from one specimen sequenced in a study of T-cell memory formation after mild COVID-19 (dated by TCRdb to the early 2020s). The method behind the library was 5' RACE. This sample was sequenced with an Illumina NovaSeq 6000. TCRdb cleaned the public reads at Q25 with fastp, built clones with MiXCR and kept in-frame beta chains. A single entry per CDR3 protein holds the most common genes and DNA from its merged rows. Across this sample there are a few hundred thousand distinct CDR3 sequences, with under 25% seen only once. Clones ranked in the top ten supply 20% to 25% of the sample. The sample taken for sequencing was PBMCs or a T cell subset sorted from them (not recorded which). The receptors here all came from a man younger than 35 who had mild COVID-19 (a few samples of this study predate the infection). The sample titles of this study are shuffled in the database, so cell type and time point are left out; the donor was told from shared clones.

There are a few counts of this clonotype. The chain combines TRBV5-5 with TRBJ2-7; D possibly corresponds to TRBD2 (6 bases). The CDR3 length is 16 residues. V was pared by 1 base and J by 0 bases, with 14 bases between. Germline loops: CDR1 SGHKS, CDR2 YYEKEE (reference sequence). The CDR3, as DNA: TGTGCCAGCAGCTTGCCCGGGACTGGAAGCTCCTACGAGCAGTACTTC. Its protein product is CASSLPGTGSSYEQYF. Together with reference TRBV5-5 and TRBJ2-7, the CDR3 gives the full variable domain: DAGVTQSPTHLIKTRGQQVTLRCSPISGHKSVSWYQQVLGQGPQFIFQYYEKEERGRGNFPDRFSARQFPNYSSELNVNALLLGDSALYLCASSLPGTGSSYEQYFGPGTRLTVT.

This chain uses TRBV10-3 with TRBJ1-1; TRBD1 matches at 7 bases. The CDR3 length is 15 residues. CDR1 is ENHRY and CDR2 is SYGVKD in the germline V gene. V was clipped by 2 bases and J by 3 bases; unmatched bases: 6. The CDR3 protein is CAISEATRGHTEAFF. The CDR3 bases are TGTGCCATCAGTGAGGCGACTAGGGGGCACACTGAAGCTTTCTTT.

This clonotype was seen repeatedly, ten times or more. CDR3 nucleotide sequence: TGCGCCAGCCTACAGGGGGGCACAGATACGCAGTATTTT. Its protein product is CASLQGGTDTQYF. The chain couples TRBV5-1 to TRBJ2-3; 8 bases map to TRBD1. V lost 7 bases, J lost 1 base, and 2 bases stayed unmatched. This CDR3 contains 13 residues. The V gene's germline CDR1 is SGHRS and CDR2 YFSETQ.

This clonotype appeared a single time. V gene TRBV30 combines with J gene TRBJ1-2; unclear D gene. Per the germline V gene, CDR1 is GTSNPN and CDR2 is SVGIG (reference sequence). CDR3 length: 12 residues. Trimming removed 3 bases from V and 2 bases from J, with 7 bases in between. CDR3: CAWRGPNYGYTF. In DNA, the CDR3 is TGTGCCTGGAGAGGACCGAACTATGGCTACACCTTC.

V is TRBV12-3 or TRBV12-4 and J is TRBJ1-2; 9 positions agree with TRBD1. With 6 bases clipped from V and 4 bases from J, the junction kept 6 bases outside the gene matches. The CDR3 loop spans 14 amino acids. CDR3 DNA: TGTGCCAGCAGAACGGGACAGGGCGGCTATGGCTACACCTTC. Its protein is CASRTGQGGYGYTF.

The V gene is TRBV24-1, the J gene TRBJ1-2, with D possibly TRBD1 on 5 matching bases. Germline V gene sequence: CDR1 KGHDR, CDR2 SFDVKD. The CDR3 consists of 14 residues. Trimming shortened V by 4 bases and J by 8 bases, and 16 bases separated the two germline ends. For the CDR3, the DNA is TGTGCCACCAGTGACTTTTCAAGGGGTGGAGGCTACACCTTC. Amino acid sequence: CATSDFSRGGGYTF.

This clonotype is classed as medium-sized. The rearrangement uses TRBV5-1 and TRBJ2-4, with D perhaps TRBD1 (7 bases). Per the germline V gene, CDR1 is SGHRS and CDR2 is YFSETQ. The length of the CDR3 is 14 residues. Trimming stripped 0 bases from V and 6 bases from J, with 10 bases between. The DNA of the CDR3 is TGCGCCAGCAGCTTGGGCCAGGGGGGAAACATTCAGTACTTC. Translation gives CASSLGQGGNIQYF. The whole variable domain, filled in from reference TRBV5-1 and TRBJ2-4, reads KAGVTQTPRYLIKTRGQQVTLSCSPISGHRSVSWYQQTPGQGLQFLFEYFSETQRNKGNFPGRFSGRQFSNSRSEMNVSTLELGDSALYLCASSLGQGGNIQYFGAGTRLSVL.

The V call is TRBV7-9, the J call TRBJ1-1; the D is unclear. Germline values: CDR1 SEHNR, CDR2 FQNEAQ (reference sequence). V lost 5 bases and J lost 4, with 8 bases in between. The CDR3 extends over 12 amino acids. The CDR3 region has the DNA TGTGCCAGCAGCGCTCAAAGCACTGAAGCTTTCTTT. Amino acid sequence: CASSAQSTEAFF.

The chain combines TRBV7-9 with TRBJ2-1; D uncertain. Germline V CDR1 and CDR2: SEHNR, FQNEAQ (reference sequence). V was pared by 5 bases and J by 8 bases, with 10 bases between. This CDR3 has 12 amino acids. Here the CDR3 DNA reads TGTGCCAGCAGCCCCCCGGCGGATGAGCAGTTCTTC. Protein: CASSPPADEQFF.

The chain joins TRBV5-1 to TRBJ2-3, with 8 bases identical to TRBD1. The CDR3 runs to 16 residues. Per germline, CDR1 SGHRS and CDR2 YFSETQ. J lost 2 bases, V lost 4 bases, and 9 bases had no gene match. CDR3 protein: CASSLTGDPHTDTQYF. DNA of the CDR3: TGCGCCAGCAGCCTGACAGGGGATCCCCACACAGATACGCAGTATTTT.

The genes are TRBV6-6 and TRBJ1-1; unclear D gene. Germline values: CDR1 MNHNY, CDR2 SVGAGI (reference sequence). This CDR3 spans 14 amino acids. The V gene lost 2 bases and the J gene lost 4 bases, with 11 bases spanning the gap. CDR3 in amino acids: CASSYPERSTEAFF. The CDR3 bases are TGTGCCAGCAGTTACCCAGAAAGGAGCACTGAAGCTTTCTTT.

The gene calls are TRBV7-7 and TRBJ1-5; D is unclear. Germline values: CDR1 SSHAT, CDR2 FNYEAQ (reference sequence). V was trimmed by 5 bases and J by 8 bases, leaving 22 bases between them. The CDR3 contains 16 residues. The CDR3: CASSQTHPLSGEPQHF. For the CDR3, the DNA is TGTGCCAGCAGCCAAACCCACCCGCTATCCGGCGAGCCCCAGCATTTT.

This chain joins TRBV12-3 or TRBV12-4 and TRBJ1-1; TRBD1 is a possible D gene (5 bases). V lost 7 bases and J lost 1, with 10 bases in between. The CDR3 is 13 amino acids. CDR3 region: CASTPDKNTEAFF. The CDR3, as DNA: TGTGCCAGCACCCCGGACAAGAACACTGAAGCTTTCTTT.

The genes are TRBV7-3 and TRBJ2-5; possibly TRBD2 for D (6 bases). The CDR3 contains 14 residues. V dropped 3 bases and J dropped 3 bases, with 11 bases sitting between them. Germline CDR1 is SGHTA and CDR2 is FQGTGA. For the CDR3, the DNA is TGTGCCAGCAGCTTTAGCGGAGGAAAAGAGACCCAGTACTTC. It codes for CASSFSGGKETQYF.

In this sample, this clonotype turned up many times. Here the CDR3 DNA reads TGTGCCAGCAGCCAGGAACTAGCGGCCCCCCAAGAGACCCAGTACTTC. Encoded protein: CASSQELAAPQETQYF. This chain connects TRBV4-2 to TRBJ2-5, with 8 nucleotides matching TRBD2. CDR3 size: 16 residues. Germline V gives CDR1 LGHNA, CDR2 YNFKEQ. Trimming removed 3 bases from V and 1 base from J; junction bases left unmatched: 7.

This clonotype was counted only a few times. An end of the junction differs from the germline gene, which may be a read error. V usage is TRBV7-2 and J usage is TRBJ2-3, with TRBD2 matching 8 bases. This CDR3 region has 15 residues. Germline V lookup: CDR1 SGHTA, CDR2 FQGNSA. The CDR3 DNA reads as TGTGCCAGCAGCGTAGCGGGACCAAGCACAGATACGCAGTATTTT. Its protein product is CASSVAGPSTDTQYF.

This clonotype was detected only a few times. The CDR3 sequence: CASRTDRGIYGYTF. The CDR3 nucleotides are TGTGCCAGCAGAACTGACAGGGGGATCTATGGCTACACCTTC. The chain carries TRBV5-6 and TRBJ1-2; 9 bases match TRBD1. V was pared by 5 bases and J by 4 bases, with 6 bases of the junction left unmatched. CDR1 is SGHDT, CDR2 YYEEEE, per germline. There are 14 residues in the CDR3.

Only a few counts were recorded for this clonotype. The chain uses TRBV7-2 and TRBJ2-3; 8 bases align to TRBD1. Germline values: CDR1 SGHTA, CDR2 FQGNSA. The CDR3 is made up of 15 amino acids. Trimming cost V 5 bases and J 3 bases; bases outside gene matches: 7. CDR3 in amino acids: CASSPQRQGTDTQYF. As DNA, the CDR3 is TGTGCCAGCAGCCCTCAGCGACAGGGGACAGATACGCAGTATTTT. Full variable domain (rest looked up from reference TRBV7-2 and TRBJ2-3): GAGVSQSPSNKVTEKGKDVELRCDPISGHTALYWYRQSLGQGLEFLIYFQGNSAPDKSGLPSDRFSAERTGGSVSTLTIQRTQQEDSAVYLCASSPQRQGTDTQYFGPGTRLTVL.

This chain joins TRBV9 and TRBJ2-3; 7 bases align to TRBD2. The J segment lost 5 bases and the V segment lost 3 bases, leaving 15 bases of the junction unmatched. Germline CDR1 reads SGDLS; CDR2 reads YYNGEE. This CDR3 has 17 residues. The CDR3 reads CASSDPRTGGFGDTQYF. The CDR3 nucleotides read TGTGCCAGCAGCGACCCCCGAACGGGGGGTTTCGGAGATACGCAGTATTTT.

This clonotype has more than one count but fewer than ten. This chain uses TRBV7-9 with TRBJ1-5; a weak D match, TRBD1 (6 bases). CDR1 is SEHNR and CDR2 is FQNEAQ in the germline V gene (reference sequence). V was shortened by 4 bases and J by 4 bases, with 20 bases between the two germline ends. This CDR3 is 17 amino acids long. The CDR3 DNA sequence: TGTGCCAGCAGCTACCCCCCAACACTCCAGGGGAATCAGCCCCAGCATTTT. Residues: CASSYPPTLQGNQPQHF.

As DNA, the CDR3 is TGTGCCAGCAGCTTAGCGGGGCGGGGGGTGGACGAGCAGTACTTC. Protein sequence: CASSLAGRGVDEQYF. V gene TRBV7-2 combines with J gene TRBJ2-7, with 8 positions matching TRBD2. The CDR3 totals 15 residues. V dropped 0 bases and J dropped 5; count of bases not matched to a gene: 6. Germline lookup yields CDR1 SGHTA and CDR2 FQGNSA.

In its sample, this clonotype was seen a few times. The chain links TRBV29-1 to TRBJ2-5; a weak D match, TRBD2 (5 bases). Germline V gives CDR1 SQVTM, CDR2 ANQGSEA. This CDR3 is 13 amino acids long. The V gene lost 6 bases and the J gene lost 4 bases, with 15 bases spanning the gap. DNA for the CDR3: TGCAGCGTGGGAGACCAGGCCTCAGAGACCCAGTACTTC. Protein product: CSVGDQASETQYF.

The rearrangement links TRBV7-6 to TRBJ2-7, with 12 bases identical to TRBD2. Germline values: CDR1 SGHVS, CDR2 FNYEAQ. The CDR3 is made up of 16 amino acids. V shed 5 bases and J 5 bases; nucleotides not matched to a gene: 10. The CDR3, as DNA: TGTGCCAGCAGCCCTACTAGCGGGGGGACGGGCCACGAGCAGTACTTC. Amino acids: CASSPTSGGTGHEQYF.

The V gene is TRBV5-6, the J gene TRBJ1-5; D uncertain. The germline V gene encodes CDR1 SGHDT and CDR2 YYEEEE. The V end was cut by 1 base, the J end by 0 bases, with 8 bases between. The CDR3 length is 15 residues. CDR3 DNA sequence: TGTGCCAGCAGCTTGTCAGATACTAGCAATCAGCCCCAGCATTTT. Protein product: CASSLSDTSNQPQHF. Supplemented by reference TRBV5-6 and TRBJ1-5, the full variable domain reads DAGVTQSPTHLIKTRGQQVTLRCSPKSGHDTVSWYQQALGQGPQFIFQYYEEEERQRGNFPDRFSGHQFPNYSSELNVNALLLGDSALYLCASSLSDTSNQPQHFGDGTRLSIL.

V gene TRBV4-1 combines with J gene TRBJ2-2; D call uncertain. V gave up 0 bases and J gave up 1 base, with 6 bases separating them. The CDR3 runs to 15 residues. The germline gives CDR1 MGHRA, CDR2 YSYEKL. The DNA of the CDR3 is TGCGCCAGCAGCCAAGAGCAGGAGAACACCGGGGAGCTGTTTTTT. Protein sequence: CASSQEQENTGELFF.